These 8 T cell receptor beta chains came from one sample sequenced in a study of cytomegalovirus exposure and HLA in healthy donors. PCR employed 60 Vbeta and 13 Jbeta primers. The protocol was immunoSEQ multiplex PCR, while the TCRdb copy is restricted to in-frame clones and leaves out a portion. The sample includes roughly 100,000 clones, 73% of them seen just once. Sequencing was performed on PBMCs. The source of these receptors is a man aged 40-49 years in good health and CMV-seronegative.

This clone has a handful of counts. In nucleotides, the CDR3 is TGTGCCAGCAGCTTAGACGGGACAGTGCTAGCCAAAAACATTCAGTACTTC. Amino acids: CASSLDGTVLAKNIQYF. V is TRBV7-8 and J is TRBJ2-4, with 7 bases matching TRBD1. The CDR3 extends over 17 amino acids. Germline assignment: CDR1 SGHVS and CDR2 FQNEAQ. With V trimmed by 1 base and J by 0 bases, 6 bases remained unmatched.

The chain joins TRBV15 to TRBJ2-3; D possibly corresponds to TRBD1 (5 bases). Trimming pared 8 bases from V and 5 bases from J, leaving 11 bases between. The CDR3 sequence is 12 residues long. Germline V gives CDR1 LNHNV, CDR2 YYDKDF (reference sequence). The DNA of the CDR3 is TGTGCCACCCGTAACCAGGGAGATACGCAGTATTTT. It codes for CATRNQGDTQYF.

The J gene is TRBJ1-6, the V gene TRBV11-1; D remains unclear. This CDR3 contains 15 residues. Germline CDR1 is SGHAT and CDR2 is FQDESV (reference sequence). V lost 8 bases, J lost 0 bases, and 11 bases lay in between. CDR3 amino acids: CASRRESSYNSPLHF. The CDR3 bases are TGTGCCAGCCGGAGGGAGAGCTCCTATAATTCACCCCTCCACTTT. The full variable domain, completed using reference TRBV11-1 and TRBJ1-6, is EAEVAQSPRYKITEKSQAVAFWCDPISGHATLYWYRQILGQGPELLVQFQDESVVDDSQLPKDRFSAERLKGVDSTLKIQPAELGDSAMYLCASRRESSYNSPLHFGNGTRLTVT.

CDR3 residues: CASSLVGAAETQYF. The CDR3 DNA reads as TGTGCCAGCAGCTTAGTAGGGGCAGCGGAGACCCAGTACTTC. This chain uses TRBV7-2 with TRBJ2-5, with D possibly TRBD1 on 5 matching bases. The germline V and J ends were trimmed by 1 base and 5 bases, with 11 bases remaining between them. This CDR3 region has 14 residues. Germline-derived CDR1 and CDR2 are SGHTA and FQGNSA.

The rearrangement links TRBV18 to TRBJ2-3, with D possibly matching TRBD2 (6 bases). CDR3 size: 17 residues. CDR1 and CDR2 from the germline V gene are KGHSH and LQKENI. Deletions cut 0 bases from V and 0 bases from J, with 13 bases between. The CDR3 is CASSPPPSGVSTDTQYF. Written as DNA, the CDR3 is TGTGCCAGCTCACCACCTCCCTCGGGGGTTAGCACAGATACGCAGTATTTT.

CDR3 DNA sequence: TGTGCCAGCAGTTTTTACAGGGGACCAATCTACGAGCAGTACTTC. Translation gives CASSFYRGPIYEQYF. The genes are TRBV27 and TRBJ2-7, with 7 bases that match TRBD1. CDR1 and CDR2 (germline): MNHEY, SMNVEV (reference sequence). The CDR3 has 15 amino acids. The trim removed 3 bases at V and 3 bases at J, leaving 8 bases unmatched.

The CDR3 spells CASSPTGAPSYGYTF. In nucleotides, the CDR3 is TGTGCCAGCAGCCCCACAGGGGCCCCATCCTATGGCTACACCTTC. V is TRBV7-9 and J is TRBJ1-2, with 7 bases matching TRBD1. CDR1 is SEHNR, CDR2 FQNEAQ, per germline (reference sequence). This CDR3 is built from 15 residues. The V segment lost 5 bases and the J segment 4 bases; nucleotides outside the gene matches: 10.

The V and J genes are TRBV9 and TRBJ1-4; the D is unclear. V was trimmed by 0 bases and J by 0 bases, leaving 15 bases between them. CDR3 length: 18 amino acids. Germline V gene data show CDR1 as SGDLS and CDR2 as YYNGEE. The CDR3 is CASSVGLDWFATNEKLFF. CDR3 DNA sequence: TGTGCCAGCAGCGTAGGTCTAGATTGGTTCGCAACTAATGAAAAACTGTTTTTT.